This TCR beta chain came from a study of blood T cell repertoires in COVID-19. Generated by immunoSEQ multiplex PCR, the TCRdb table keeps only in-frame clones and is missing some. This sample has about 100,000 clones, with roughly 92% found just once. The V gene's germline CDR1 is SGHNT and CDR2 YYREEE (reference sequence). V was pared by 5 bases and J by 7 bases, with 8 bases of the junction left unmatched. This CDR3 comprises 14 residues. The clonotype originates from a man in his fifties with active COVID-19. The chain joins TRBV5-4 to TRBJ1-1; 10 nucleotides align to TRBD1. The sequenced material came from peripheral blood. CDR3 protein: CASRPDRGLSEAFF. The DNA for the CDR3 is TGTGCCAGCAGACCCGACAGGGGGCTTAGTGAAGCTTTCTTT.